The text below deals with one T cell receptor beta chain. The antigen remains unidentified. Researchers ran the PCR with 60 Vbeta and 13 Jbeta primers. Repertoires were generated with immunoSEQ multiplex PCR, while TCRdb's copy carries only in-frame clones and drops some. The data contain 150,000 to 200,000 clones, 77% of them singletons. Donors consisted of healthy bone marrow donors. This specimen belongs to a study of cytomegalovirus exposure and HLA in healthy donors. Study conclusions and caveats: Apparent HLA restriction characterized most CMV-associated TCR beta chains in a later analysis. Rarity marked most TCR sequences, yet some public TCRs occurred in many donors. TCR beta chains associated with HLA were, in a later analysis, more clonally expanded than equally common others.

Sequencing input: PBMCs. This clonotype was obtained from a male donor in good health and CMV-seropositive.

The CDR3 bases are TGTGCCATCGGCCTAGCGGGGGCCCCGCCGAACAATGAGCAGTTCTTC. This sequence encodes CAIGLAGAPPNNEQFF. This sequence joins TRBV10-3 and TRBJ2-1, with 10 bases fitting TRBD2. Germline lookup yields CDR1 ENHRY and CDR2 SYGVKD. The CDR3 extends over 16 amino acids. V lost 8 bases and J lost 5; bases outside the gene matches: 12.